Presented here are 10 T cell receptor beta chains from one specimen sequenced in a study of blood T cell repertoires in COVID-19. TCRdb's copy holds only in-frame clones and misses some; the assay was immunoSEQ multiplex PCR. Among 95,000 to 120,000 clones, about 88% were seen once, and the ten largest hold 8.4%. The sample consisted of peripheral blood. These receptors all come from a woman aged 70-85 years who had recovered from COVID-19.

This sequence joins TRBV7-9 and TRBJ2-1; 8 nucleotides match TRBD2. The CDR3 sequence is 15 residues long. Losses at the gene ends were 2 bases for V and 16 bases for J; bases not matched to a gene: 16. Germline V gene data show CDR1 as SEHNR and CDR2 as FQNEAQ (reference sequence). CDR3 sequence reads: CASSLTKAGGYAGFF. DNA for the CDR3: TGTGCCAGCAGCTTAACTAAGGCGGGGGGTTACGCGGGATTCTTC.

This rearrangement joins TRBV18 to TRBJ2-1; 14 bases map to TRBD2. Germline CDR1 and CDR2: KGHSH and LQKENI. The V segment lost 5 bases and the J segment 8 bases; nucleotides outside the gene matches: 14. The CDR3 consists of 18 residues. As DNA, the CDR3 is TGTGCCAGCTCAACGATAACCCCGGGACTAGCGGGAGTGGATGAGCAGTTCTTC. Translated: CASSTITPGLAGVDEQFF.

The chain has TRBV7-2 and TRBJ1-4; D may be TRBD1 (5 bases). The CDR3 sequence is 14 residues long. CDR1 and CDR2 from the germline V gene are SGHTA and FQGNSA. Trimming took 7 bases from V and 7 from J, leaving 16 bases between them. In DNA, the CDR3 is TGTGCCAGCACCCCTGGGGGGTTGGGTGAAAAACTGTTTTTT. Amino acid sequence: CASTPGGLGEKLFF.

The genes are TRBV18 and TRBJ1-5; D is unclear. The CDR3 has 14 residues. The V gene's germline CDR1 is KGHSH and CDR2 LQKENI. Trimming shortened V by 3 bases and J by 3 bases, and 9 bases separated the two germline ends. The CDR3 region is CASSPTVSNQPQHF. CDR3 nucleotides: TGTGCCAGCTCACCTACGGTATCCAATCAGCCCCAGCATTTT.

This clone was seen just once. V gene TRBV18 combines with J gene TRBJ2-5; D not resolved. Germline-derived CDR1 and CDR2 are KGHSH and LQKENI. V lost 3 bases and J lost 3, with 8 bases in between. This CDR3 has 13 amino acids. The CDR3 spells CASSPLREETQYF. The CDR3 DNA reads TGTGCCAGCTCACCCCTACGGGAAGAGACCCAGTACTTC.

The rearrangement uses TRBV7-2 and TRBJ2-3; 8 bases agree with TRBD2. With 10 bases clipped from V and 1 base from J, the junction kept 13 bases outside the gene matches. The CDR3 has 16 residues. Germline V gene sequence: CDR1 SGHTA, CDR2 FQGNSA. CDR3 in DNA: TGTGCCACACGTACTGTGGGCGGGGGGCGCACAGATACGCAGTATTTT. Its translation is CATRTVGGGRTDTQYF.

This chain links TRBV6-2 or TRBV6-3 with TRBJ2-7; D gene uncertain. CDR1 is MNHEY, CDR2 SVGEGT, per germline. The CDR3 extends over 12 amino acids. Deletions cut 0 bases from V and 7 bases from J, with 7 bases between. The CDR3 loop reads CASSYSIREQYF. CDR3 in DNA: TGTGCCAGCAGTTACTCGATCCGGGAGCAGTACTTC.

This chain connects TRBV27 to TRBJ2-2, with 13 bases aligning to TRBD2. V shed 4 bases, J shed 0 bases, and the junction held 5 bases outside the gene matches. CDR1 and CDR2 from the germline V gene are MNHEY and SMNVEV (reference sequence). The CDR3 covers 18 residues. For the CDR3, the DNA is TGTGCCAGCAGTTCATCCGGACTAGCGGGAGCGAACACCGGGGAGCTGTTTTTT. This translates into CASSSSGLAGANTGELFF.

The CDR3 here is CAWSVPDREGEAFF. DNA of the CDR3: TGTGCCTGGAGTGTACCGGACAGGGAAGGTGAAGCTTTCTTT. This sequence joins TRBV30 and TRBJ1-1; 8 bases line up with TRBD1. Per the germline V gene, CDR1 is GTSNPN and CDR2 is SVGIG (reference sequence). The CDR3 sequence is 14 residues long. After removal of 0 bases from V and 7 bases from J, the junction contained 7 bases not matched to a gene. The full variable domain, in which reference TRBV30 and TRBJ1-1 provide the parts outside the CDR3, is SQTIHQWPATLVQPVGSPLSLECTVEGTSNPNLYWYRQAAGRGLQLLFYSVGIGQISSEVPQNLSASRPQDRQFILSSKKLLLSDSGFYLCAWSVPDREGEAFFGQGTRLTVV.

J is TRBJ1-1 and V is TRBV19; D possibly corresponds to TRBD1 (5 bases). V was cut by 8 bases and J by 9 bases, with 25 bases left in between. Germline CDR1 is LNHDA and CDR2 is SQIVND (reference sequence). CDR3 length: 15 amino acids. The CDR3 protein is CASSSPGNLLSQAFF. The CDR3 coding sequence is TGTGCCAGTTCCTCCCCAGGGAATTTATTGTCCCAAGCTTTCTTT.